What follows describes a single T cell receptor beta chain. The antigen is not known. These data are taken from a study of Graves' ophthalmopathy and Graves' hyperthyroidism. Study-wide points: Discriminating ophthalmopathy from stable hyperthyroidism, a 13-signature model attained a sensitivity of 87.88% and a specificity of approximately 81%.

Other autoimmune diseases, uncontrolled infections, pregnancy or lactation led to the exclusion of patients. TCR beta CDR3 regions were amplified from RNA transcripts. HTBI primers primed a first-round RT-PCR, and a second-round multiplex PCR followed. Each CDR3 protein gets one entry after TCRdb re-called the multiplex PCR reads with MiXCR. The profile covers approximately 1.2 million distinct CDR3 sequences, with about 38% appearing a single time and over 8.5% taken by the ten largest. Material for sequencing was peripheral blood or thyroid tissue (not recorded which). This clonotype originated in an adult man with Graves' hyperthyroidism.

The CDR3 region has the DNA TGTGCCAGCACCCCCTTTCGGGCAAGAAGGGAGACCCAGTACTTC. This sequence encodes CASTPFRARRETQYF. The V call is TRBV28, the J call TRBJ2-5; D ambiguous. With 7 bases removed from V and 5 bases from J, the gap between germline ends came to 20 bases. There are 15 residues in the CDR3. The germline gives CDR1 MDHEN, CDR2 SYDVKM.